This T cell receptor beta chain came from a study of CD4 T cell repertoires in COVID-19. The CDR3 has 18 residues. V dropped 0 bases and J dropped 0; count of bases not matched to a gene: 9. CDR1 and CDR2 (germline): MNHNS, SASEGT. TCRdb's table, derived via immunoSEQ multiplex PCR, lists solely in-frame clones and lacks some. Counted here are over 75,000 clones, about four fifths occurring once; the ten biggest clones make up roughly 0.6%. Sequenced here: CD4+ T cells from peripheral blood, sampled after recovery from COVID-19. This TCR derives from a human donor who had COVID-19. V gene TRBV6-1 combines with J gene TRBJ2-3; TRBD1 aligns across 7 bases. CDR3 sequence: CASSEASRDSFSTDTQYF. The CDR3 region has the DNA TGTGCCAGCAGTGAAGCGTCGAGGGACAGCTTTAGCACAGATACGCAGTATTTT.